This TCR beta chain stems from a study of cytomegalovirus exposure and HLA in healthy donors. Study-level background: Within the Caucasian-associated ancestry cluster were around 81% of the approximately 370 genotyped donors.

The PCR was carried out with 60 Vbeta primers and 13 Jbeta primers. TCRdb's copy holds only in-frame clones and misses some; the assay was immunoSEQ multiplex PCR. The sample records roughly 100,000 clones, about 80% being singletons. Germline values: CDR1 MNHEY, CDR2 SVGAGI. Trimming removed 8 bases at V and 2 bases at J, with 16 bases between. The CDR3 has 14 amino acids. This sequence originates from a man aged 25-45 years in good health and CMV-seronegative. Source material: PBMCs. The chain carries TRBV6-5 and TRBJ2-7; no clear D. The CDR3 protein is CASALISTAYEQYF. CDR3 nucleotides: TGTGCCAGCGCTCTTATATCAACGGCCTACGAGCAGTACTTC.